The 25 T cell receptor beta chains below come from one sample, sequenced in a study of tumor and adjacent non-tumor tissue in lung cancer. No cell sorting was done before RNA was extracted from the tissue. Three rounds of nested PCR, following a modified ARM-PCR protocol, produced the TCRbeta library. MiXCR was run by TCRdb on the multiplex PCR reads, yielding one entry per CDR3 protein. The sample contains fewer than 85,000 distinct CDR3 sequences, around 80% of which appear only once. Sequencing was carried out using lung tumor tissue. The receptors were gathered from a woman in her 50s with non-small cell lung cancer.

As concerns this clonotype: As the CDR3 is not closed by the conserved phenylalanine or tryptophan, this likely results from a read error. J is TRBJ2-7 and V is TRBV12-3 or TRBV12-4; D is uncertain. The CDR3 is made up of 12 amino acids. Trimming stripped 8 bases from V and 4 bases from J, with 12 bases between. The CDR3 loop reads CASQSEKYEQYL. Here the CDR3 DNA reads TGTGCCAGCCAGAGCGAAAAGTACGAGCAGTACTTA.

The J gene is TRBJ2-7, the V gene TRBV20-1, with 16 positions matching TRBD2. The germline V gene has CDR1 DFQATT and CDR2 SNEGSKA (reference sequence). The CDR3 runs 19 residues. J gave up 1 base and V 2 bases, and 11 bases lay outside the gene matches. CDR3 region: CSARIYRGLAGGPSYEQYF. The CDR3 nucleotides read TGCAGTGCTAGAATCTATCGGGGACTAGCGGGAGGGCCATCCTACGAGCAGTACTTC.

Concerning this clonotype: An end of the junction differs from the germline gene, which may be a read error. This rearrangement joins TRBV7-9 to TRBJ2-7; D gene unclear. The CDR3 has 15 residues. Germline CDR1 reads SEHNR; CDR2 reads FQNEAQ (reference sequence). CDR3 sequence (DNA): TGTCCCAGCAGCTCGGACCTCGAGAGCTCCAACGAGCAGTACTTC. It translates to CPSSSDLESSNEQYF.

V is TRBV20-1 and J is TRBJ2-7, with 7 bases fitting TRBD1. Looked up from germline, CDR1 is DFQATT and CDR2 is SNEGSKA (reference sequence). V gave up 6 bases and J gave up 3 bases; unmatched junction bases: 14. There are 15 residues in the CDR3. For the CDR3, the DNA is TGCAGTGCCCCAGTGAGGGACAGTCGATACTACGAGCAGTACTTC. Translation: CSAPVRDSRYYEQYF.

In its sample, this clonotype was seen many times. The chain has TRBV6-2 or TRBV6-3 and TRBJ1-2; 10 nucleotides align to TRBD1. Losses at the gene ends were 5 bases for V and 8 bases for J; bases not matched to a gene: 8. Germline V gene data show CDR1 as MNHEY and CDR2 as SVGEGT. The CDR3 contains 14 residues. In DNA form, the CDR3 reads TGTGCCAGCAGTACCGGGACAGGGGTGAGCGGCTACACCTTC. Translated, it gives CASSTGTGVSGYTF.

This chain connects TRBV6-6 to TRBJ1-1; no reliable D call. The V gene's germline CDR1 is MNHNY and CDR2 SVGAGI (reference sequence). CDR3 length: 12 amino acids. Here the CDR3 DNA reads TGTGTCAGGAGTCCCTTCAACACTGAAGCTTTCTTT. Translating it yields CVRSPFNTEAFF.

With respect to this clonotype: The junction differs from germline at one of its ends, possibly a read error. The chain is built from TRBV10-2 and TRBJ2-1; no firm D call. The CDR3 has 13 residues. The germline CDR1 and CDR2 sequences are WSHSY and SAAADI. In DNA form, the CDR3 reads TGCGCCACCAGACAAGGGAACTACAATAAGCAGTTCTTC. Protein product: CATRQGNYNKQFF.

The chain links TRBV20-1 to TRBJ1-1; 7 bases fit TRBD1. The CDR3 spans 14 residues. Germline loops: CDR1 DFQATT, CDR2 SNEGSKA (reference sequence). CDR3 in amino acids: CRAYRDSINTEAFF. The CDR3 DNA follows: TGCAGAGCGTACCGGGACAGTATAAACACTGAAGCTTTCTTT.

With respect to this clonotype: The junction and the germline gene differ at one end; a read error may be behind it. The V gene is TRBV28, the J gene TRBJ1-1, with D perhaps TRBD1 (5 bases). CDR3 length: 13 residues. Germline CDR1 is MDHEN and CDR2 is SYDVKM. CDR3 region: CASHRTGAGEVLF. The DNA for the CDR3 is TGTGCCAGCCACAGGACCGGGGCGGGGGAAGTTCTCTTT.

The V call is TRBV28, the J call TRBJ1-6; D is possibly TRBD1 (5 bases). Germline V lookup: CDR1 MDHEN, CDR2 SYDVKM. V was trimmed by 7 bases and J by 7 bases, leaving 14 bases between them. This CDR3 is 14 amino acids long. As DNA, the CDR3 is TGTGCCAGCACACCTGGGGGTCAGAATTCACCCCTCCACTTT. Translated, it gives CASTPGGQNSPLHF.

On this clonotype: The DNA is left out, because the CDR3 cannot be placed on it with certainty; the CDR3 is given as TCRdb lists it. J is TRBJ2-6 and V is TRBV29-1; whether TRBD2, the table's D call, matches the DNA was not checked. Germline CDR1 and CDR2: SQVTM and ANQGSEA. Counting both end residues, the CDR3 totals 16 amino acids. The CDR3 sequence: CSTWALGSYGANVLSF.

Concerning this clonotype: An end of the junction does not agree with germline; a read error may underlie this. V is TRBV20-1 and J is TRBJ2-1; D may be TRBD2 (6 bases). Germline V CDR1 and CDR2: DFQATT, SNEGSKA (reference sequence). The CDR3 is made up of 17 amino acids. This CDR3 is CSAIVPLSGRSYNEHFF. The CDR3 DNA reads as TGCAGTGCGATCGTTCCCCTTAGCGGACGCTCCTACAATGAGCATTTCTTC.

The chain is built from TRBV28 and TRBJ2-3, with unresolved D. The CDR3 contains 13 residues. The germline V gene has CDR1 MDHEN and CDR2 SYDVKM. Trimming cost V 6 bases and J 7 bases, with 14 bases left between them. CDR3 residues: CASRLGPINTQYF. CDR3 nucleotides: TGTGCCAGCAGATTAGGGCCAATAAATACGCAGTATTTT. The whole variable domain, remainder taken from reference TRBV28 and TRBJ2-3, is DVKVTQSSRYLVKRTGEKVFLECVQDMDHENMFWYRQDPGLGLRLIYFSYDVKMKEKGDIPEGYSVSREKKERFSLILESASTNQTSMYLCASRLGPINTQYFGPGTRLTVL.

A remark on this clonotype: The junction does not match germline at one end; this may be a read error. The rearrangement links TRBV20-1 to TRBJ2-5, with TRBD1 identical over 9 bases. This CDR3 contains 15 residues. CDR1 DFQATT and CDR2 SNEGSKA come from the germline V gene (reference sequence). As DNA, the CDR3 is TGCAGCGCTATCCGGGACAGGGTCGGGCAAAAGACCCAGTACTTC. This sequence encodes CSAIRDRVGQKTQYF.

This clonotype was detected only once. This is likely a read error, given that the CDR3 carries no conserved phenylalanine or tryptophan at its end. CDR3 amino acids: CASCYVVYEQYI. DNA for the CDR3: TGTGCCAGCTGTTACGTTGTCTACGAGCAGTACATC. This chain uses TRBV6-1 with TRBJ2-7, with unresolved D. Trimming shortened V by 8 bases and J by 3 bases, and 11 bases separated the two germline ends. The CDR3 consists of 12 residues. Germline loops: CDR1 MNHNS, CDR2 SASEGT.

There are a few counts of this clonotype. The chain joins TRBV6-6 to TRBJ2-1; D is perhaps TRBD1 (6 bases). V shed 7 bases and J shed 4 bases, with 17 bases lying between them. In germline, CDR1 is MNHNY, CDR2 SVGAGI (reference sequence). CDR3 length equals 15 residues. CDR3 coding DNA: TGTGCCAGCATAATACAGGGATCCGCATACAATGAGCAGTTCTTC. Its translation: CASIIQGSAYNEQFF.

Notes on this clonotype: The conserved closing phenylalanine or tryptophan is absent in this CDR3, likely reflecting a read error. V gene TRBV29-1 combines with J gene TRBJ2-2; 8 nucleotides match TRBD1. Germline CDR1 SQVTM, CDR2 ANQGSEA. The CDR3 totals 14 residues. The CDR3, as DNA: TGCAGTGGACGGGACAGGACTAACGTCGGGGAGCTGTTTATC. Translated, it gives CSGRDRTNVGELFI.

Points on this clonotype: The junction shows a germline mismatch at one end, possibly a read error. V usage is TRBV29-1 and J usage is TRBJ2-7; TRBD2 matches at 7 bases. CDR3 length: 14 amino acids. The germline V gene has CDR1 SQVTM and CDR2 ANQGSEA. CDR3 sequence (DNA): TGCAGGGTTGTACTAGGACTTGCGGGAGTCGAGCAGTATTTC. It yields the protein CRVVLGLAGVEQYF.

Comments on this clonotype: The CDR3 carries no conserved terminal phenylalanine or tryptophan, so it likely arises from a read error. The rearrangement uses TRBV20-1 and TRBJ1-1; D possibly corresponds to TRBD1 (6 bases). Germline loops: CDR1 DFQATT, CDR2 SNEGSKA (reference sequence). The CDR3 length is 15 residues. This CDR3 is CSTRGLEGSDTEAFL. The CDR3 coding sequence is TGCAGTACTAGGGGGTTAGAGGGGTCGGACACTGAAGCTTTCCTT.

Comments on this clonotype: One end of the junction does not line up with germline, which may come from a read error. The rearrangement links TRBV10-3 to TRBJ2-1; 12 bases line up with TRBD2. Germline lookup yields CDR1 ENHRY and CDR2 SYGVKD. CDR3 length equals 14 residues. CDR3 DNA: TGTGACATCCGGACTAGCGGGAAAGCAAATGAGCAGTTCTTC. Protein product: CDIRTSGKANEQFF.

The gene calls are TRBV19 and TRBJ1-5; unclear D gene. CDR1 is LNHDA, CDR2 SQIVND, per germline (reference sequence). V was cut by 7 bases and J by 2 bases, with 9 bases left in between. The CDR3 length is 13 residues. The CDR3 loop is CASTEVGNQPQHF. The CDR3 DNA is TGTGCCAGTACTGAAGTAGGCAATCAGCCCCAGCATTTT.

The gene calls are TRBV11-1 and TRBJ2-1, with 9 bases aligning to TRBD2. J lost 11 bases, V lost 7 bases, and 15 bases had no gene match. The CDR3 loop spans 15 amino acids. Per germline, CDR1 SGHAT and CDR2 FQDESV (reference sequence). In DNA form, the CDR3 reads TGTGCCAGCAAATTAGGGAGTAGCGGGAGAAATAAGCAGTTCTTC. The encoded protein is CASKLGSSGRNKQFF.

This clonotype showed up just once. Because the CDR3 is missing its conserved closing phenylalanine or tryptophan, this is likely a read error. The chain joins TRBV6-1 to TRBJ2-3; the match to TRBD2 covers 9 bases. Looked up from germline, CDR1 is MNHNS and CDR2 is SASEGT. This CDR3 has 14 amino acids. The V gene end was trimmed by 5 bases and the J gene end by 5 bases; junction bases not matched to a gene: 5. CDR3 sequence reads: CASSRSSGRDTQYL. As DNA, the CDR3 is TGTGCCAGCAGTAGGAGTAGCGGGAGAGATACGCAGTATCTT.

Worth noting for this clonotype: One end of the junction is discordant with germline, which a read error may explain. This chain uses TRBV7-8 with TRBJ1-5; possible D gene TRBD1, 5 bases. This CDR3 comprises 14 residues. Germline V gene data show CDR1 as SGHVS and CDR2 as FQNEAQ. The CDR3 DNA follows: TGCGCCAGCAGCCCGGCGGAGGGGCAGAGATCCCAGCATTTT. Translation: CASSPAEGQRSQHF. Full variable domain (remainder filled in from reference TRBV7-8 and TRBJ1-5): GAGVSQSPRYKVAKRGQDVALRCDPISGHVSLFWYQQALGQGPEFLTYFQNEAQLDKSGLPSDRFFAERPEGSVSTLKIQRTQQEDSAVYLCASSPAEGQRSQHFGDGTRLSIL.

This clonotype has a handful of counts. This may be a read error: a much more frequent sequence differs by one nucleotide. CDR3: CASNWESTDAQYF. In nucleotides, the CDR3 is TGTGCCAGCAATTGGGAAAGCACAGATGCGCAGTATTTT. The chain recombines TRBV6-6 with TRBJ2-3; D is uncertain. CDR3 length: 13 amino acids. CDR1 and CDR2 from the germline V gene are MNHNY and SVGAGI (reference sequence).